This TCR beta chain was captured by sequencing in a study of OX40 agonist ivuxolimab in advanced cancers. Overall study context: The patients received ivuxolimab by intravenous route every 2 weeks at 0.01 to 10 mg/kg. Study results and caveats: Clonal expansion was seen in CD4+ and CD8+ blood T cells by week 6 at 0.1 to 3.0 mg/kg.

Using immunoSEQ multiplex PCR, the repertoire was profiled, and TCRdb retains in-frame clones only, with some absent. Seen here are 50,000 to 65,000 clones, roughly 83% observed once, and the top ten hold around 12%. CDR3 length: 16 residues. V gave up 2 bases and J gave up 5 bases, with 19 bases separating them. Per the germline V gene, CDR1 is ENHRY and CDR2 is SYGVKD. For this clone: Its antigen is as yet unknown.

The V gene is TRBV10-3, the J gene TRBJ2-7, with D perhaps matching TRBD2 (7 bases). The sequenced sample was CD4+ or CD8+ T cells sorted from blood, obtained in a trial of the OX40 agonist ivuxolimab. The source of this sequence is an adult with an advanced solid tumor such as melanoma, head and neck, liver or kidney cancer. The chain's CDR3 is CAISEGLTRGRDEQYF. DNA of the CDR3: TGTGCCATCAGTGAGGGCCTGACAAGGGGGAGGGACGAGCAGTACTTC.